A single sample is the source of the 6 T cell receptor beta chains below, sequenced in a study of shared T cell receptors in the human thymus. Clones were read by immunoSEQ multiplex PCR, and TCRdb kept only the in-frame ones, dropping some. Of under 700,000 clones in the sample, roughly 74% are singletons; the top ten hold 0.01% to 0.015%. These data are also associated with another study on human thymus T cells.

Specimen: thymocytes. Receptors were obtained from a boy under three years old with a congenital heart defect.

This clone was observed a few times. The V call is TRBV25-1, the J call TRBJ2-1, with D uncertain. CDR1 MGHDK and CDR2 SYGVNS come from the germline V gene. The V end lost 4 bases, the J end lost 10 bases, and 8 bases lay between the germline ends. The CDR3 runs to 11 residues. CDR3 protein: CASSARWEQFF. CDR3 sequence (DNA): TGTGCCAGCAGTGCTCGGTGGGAGCAGTTCTTC.

The chain couples TRBV5-6 to TRBJ2-2; 8 bases match TRBD2. With V trimmed by 6 bases and J by 3 bases, 7 bases remained unmatched. The CDR3 extends over 15 amino acids. Looked up from germline, CDR1 is SGHDT and CDR2 is YYEEEE. In DNA form, the CDR3 reads TGTGCCAGCATGTCCGGGAGGGGGGACACCGGGGAGCTGTTTTTT. Protein product: CASMSGRGDTGELFF.

The CDR3 reads CATSRDRDTYNEQFF. In nucleotides, the CDR3 is TGTGCCACCAGCAGAGACCGGGACACCTACAATGAGCAGTTCTTC. V gene TRBV15 combines with J gene TRBJ2-1, with a possible D match to TRBD1 (6 bases). This CDR3 contains 15 residues. V lost 0 bases to trimming and J lost 2 bases, with 8 bases between them. The germline V gene encodes CDR1 LNHNV and CDR2 YYDKDF (reference sequence). Supplemented by reference TRBV15 and TRBJ2-1, the full variable domain reads DAMVIQNPRYQVTQFGKPVTLSCSQTLNHNVMYWYQQKSSQAPKLLFHYYDKDFNNEADTPDNFQSRRPNTSFCFLDIRSPGLGDTAMYLCATSRDRDTYNEQFFGPGTRLTVL.

The chain recombines TRBV4-2 with TRBJ2-7, with TRBD1 as a possible D gene (5 bases). V dropped 4 bases and J dropped 2 bases, with 12 bases sitting between them. The CDR3 length is 14 residues. The germline gives CDR1 LGHNA, CDR2 YNFKEQ. As DNA, the CDR3 is TGTGCCAGCAGCCCTAGGGGTGGAACCTACGAGCAGTACTTC. Protein sequence: CASSPRGGTYEQYF.

This sequence joins TRBV7-3 and TRBJ1-3; 8 nucleotides agree with TRBD1. Germline CDR1 reads SGHTA; CDR2 reads FQGTGA. J gave up 2 bases and V 5 bases, and 8 bases lay outside the gene matches. The CDR3 loop spans 16 amino acids. Here the CDR3 DNA reads TGTGCCAGCAGCCCCAGAACAGGGGGACCTGGAAACACCATATATTTT. Amino acids: CASSPRTGGPGNTIYF.

The J gene is TRBJ1-5, the V gene TRBV25-1; D might be TRBD1 (6 bases). Trimming removed 10 bases at V and 0 bases at J, with 7 bases between. The CDR3 is made up of 12 amino acids. Germline CDR1 and CDR2: MGHDK and SYGVNS. The CDR3 DNA reads as TGTGCCACAGGGGCTAGCAATCAGCCCCAGCATTTT. The encoded protein is CATGASNQPQHF.